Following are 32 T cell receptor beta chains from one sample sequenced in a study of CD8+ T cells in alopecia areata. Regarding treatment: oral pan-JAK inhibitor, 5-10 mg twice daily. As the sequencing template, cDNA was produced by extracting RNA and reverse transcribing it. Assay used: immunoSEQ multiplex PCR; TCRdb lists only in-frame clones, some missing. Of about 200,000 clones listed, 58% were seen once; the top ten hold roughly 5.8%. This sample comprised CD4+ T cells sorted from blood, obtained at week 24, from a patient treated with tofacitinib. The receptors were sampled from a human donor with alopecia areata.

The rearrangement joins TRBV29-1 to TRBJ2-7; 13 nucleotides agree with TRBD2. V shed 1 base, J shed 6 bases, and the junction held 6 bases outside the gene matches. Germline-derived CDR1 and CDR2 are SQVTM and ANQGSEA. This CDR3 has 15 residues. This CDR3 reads CSVEGLAGGRGEQYF. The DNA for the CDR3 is TGCAGCGTTGAAGGACTAGCGGGAGGAAGGGGCGAGCAGTACTTC.

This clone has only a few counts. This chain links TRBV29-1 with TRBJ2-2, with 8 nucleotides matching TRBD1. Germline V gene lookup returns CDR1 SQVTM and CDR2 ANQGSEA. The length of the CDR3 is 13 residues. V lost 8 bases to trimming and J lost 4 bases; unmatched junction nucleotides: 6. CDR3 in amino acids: CSPRTGSTGELFF. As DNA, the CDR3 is TGCAGCCCACGGACAGGGAGCACCGGGGAGCTGTTTTTT.

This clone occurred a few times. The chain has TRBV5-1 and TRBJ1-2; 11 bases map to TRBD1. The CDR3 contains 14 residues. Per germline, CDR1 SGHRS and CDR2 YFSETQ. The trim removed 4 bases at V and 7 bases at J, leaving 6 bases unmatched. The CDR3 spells CASSIGQGATGYTF. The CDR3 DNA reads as TGCGCCAGCAGCATCGGACAGGGGGCAACTGGCTACACCTTC.

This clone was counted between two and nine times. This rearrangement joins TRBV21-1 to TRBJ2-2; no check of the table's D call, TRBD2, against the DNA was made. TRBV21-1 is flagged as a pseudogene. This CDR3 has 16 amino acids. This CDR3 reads CASSNPCGRATGELFF. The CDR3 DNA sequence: TGTGCCAGCAGCAATCCGTGCGGGAGGGCCACCGGGGAGCTGTTTTTT.

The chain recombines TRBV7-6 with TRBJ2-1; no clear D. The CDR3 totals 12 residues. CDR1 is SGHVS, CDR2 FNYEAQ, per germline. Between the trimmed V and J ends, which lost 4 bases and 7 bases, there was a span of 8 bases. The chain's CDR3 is CASSSRVNEQFF. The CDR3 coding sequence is TGTGCCAGCAGCTCTCGGGTGAATGAGCAGTTCTTC.

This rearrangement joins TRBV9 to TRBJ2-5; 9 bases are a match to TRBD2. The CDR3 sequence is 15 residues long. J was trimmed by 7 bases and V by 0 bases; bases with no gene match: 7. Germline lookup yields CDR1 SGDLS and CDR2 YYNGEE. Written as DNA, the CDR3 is TGTGCCAGCAGCGTAGACGGCGGGGGGGCCAGGACCCAGTACTTC. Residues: CASSVDGGGARTQYF.

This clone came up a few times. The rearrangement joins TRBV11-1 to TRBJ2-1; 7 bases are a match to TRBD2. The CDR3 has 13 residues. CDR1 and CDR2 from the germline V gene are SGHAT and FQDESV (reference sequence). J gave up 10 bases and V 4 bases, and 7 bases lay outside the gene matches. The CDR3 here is CASSWQPGLEQFF. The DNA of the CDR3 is TGTGCCAGCAGCTGGCAACCGGGACTAGAGCAGTTCTTC.

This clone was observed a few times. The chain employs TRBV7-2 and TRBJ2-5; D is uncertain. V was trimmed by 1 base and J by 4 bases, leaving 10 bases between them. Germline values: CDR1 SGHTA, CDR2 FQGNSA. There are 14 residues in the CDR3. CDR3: CASSLDGSGETQYF. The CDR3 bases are TGTGCCAGCAGCTTAGACGGGTCGGGAGAGACCCAGTACTTC. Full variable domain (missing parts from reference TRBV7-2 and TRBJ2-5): GAGVSQSPSNKVTEKGKDVELRCDPISGHTALYWYRQSLGQGLEFLIYFQGNSAPDKSGLPSDRFSAERTGGSVSTLTIQRTQQEDSAVYLCASSLDGSGETQYFGPGTRLLVL.

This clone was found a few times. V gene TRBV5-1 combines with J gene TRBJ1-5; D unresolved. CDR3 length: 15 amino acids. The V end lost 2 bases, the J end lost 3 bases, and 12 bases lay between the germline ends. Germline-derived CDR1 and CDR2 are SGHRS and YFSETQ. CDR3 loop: CASSFGPGINQPQHF. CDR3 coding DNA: TGCGCCAGCAGCTTTGGTCCGGGAATCAATCAGCCCCAGCATTTT.

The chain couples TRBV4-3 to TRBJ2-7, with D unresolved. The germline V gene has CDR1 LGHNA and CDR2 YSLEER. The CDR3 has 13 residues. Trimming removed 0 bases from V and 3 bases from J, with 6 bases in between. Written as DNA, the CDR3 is TGCGCCAGCAGCCAAGAGTTCGGCTACGAGCAGTACTTC. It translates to CASSQEFGYEQYF.

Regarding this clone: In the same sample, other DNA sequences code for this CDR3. CDR3 DNA: TGTGCCAGCAGCTTACCCAATTCACCCCTCCACTTT. Protein sequence: CASSLPNSPLHF. The gene calls are TRBV7-6 and TRBJ1-6; unclear D gene. The CDR3 is 12 residues long. V was shortened by 2 bases and J by 7 bases, with 3 bases between the two germline ends. CDR1 is SGHVS and CDR2 is FNYEAQ in the germline V gene.

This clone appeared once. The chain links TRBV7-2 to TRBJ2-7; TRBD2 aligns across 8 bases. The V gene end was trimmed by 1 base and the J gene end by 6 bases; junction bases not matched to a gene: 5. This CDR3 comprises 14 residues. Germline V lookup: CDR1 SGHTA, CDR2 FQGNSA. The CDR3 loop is CASSLGAGVAEQYF. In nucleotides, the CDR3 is TGTGCCAGCAGCTTAGGAGCGGGAGTAGCCGAGCAGTACTTC.

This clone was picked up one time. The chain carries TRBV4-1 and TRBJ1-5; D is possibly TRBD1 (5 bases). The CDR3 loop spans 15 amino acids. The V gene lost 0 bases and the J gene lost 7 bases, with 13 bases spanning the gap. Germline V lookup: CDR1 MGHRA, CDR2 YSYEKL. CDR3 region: CASSQDEGARQPQHF. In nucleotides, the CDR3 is TGCGCCAGCAGCCAAGATGAAGGGGCAAGACAGCCCCAGCATTTT.

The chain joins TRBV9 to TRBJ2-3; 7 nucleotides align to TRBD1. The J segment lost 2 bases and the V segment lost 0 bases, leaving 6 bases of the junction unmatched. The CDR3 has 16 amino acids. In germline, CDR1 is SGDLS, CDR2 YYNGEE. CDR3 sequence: CASSVGATGTTDTQYF. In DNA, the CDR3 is TGTGCCAGCAGCGTAGGAGCGACAGGGACCACAGATACGCAGTATTTT. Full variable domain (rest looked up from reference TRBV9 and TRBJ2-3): DSGVTQTPKHLITATGQRVTLRCSPRSGDLSVYWYQQSLDQGLQFLIQYYNGEERAKGNILERFSAQQFPDLHSELNLSSLELGDSALYFCASSVGATGTTDTQYFGPGTRLTVL.

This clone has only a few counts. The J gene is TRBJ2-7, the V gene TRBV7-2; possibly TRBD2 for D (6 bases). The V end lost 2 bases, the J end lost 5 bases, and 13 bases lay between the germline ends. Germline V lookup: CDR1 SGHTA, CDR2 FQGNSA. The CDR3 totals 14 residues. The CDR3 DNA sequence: TGTGCCAGCAGCTTACTAGCGACTCTGGACGAGCAGTACTTC. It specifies CASSLLATLDEQYF.

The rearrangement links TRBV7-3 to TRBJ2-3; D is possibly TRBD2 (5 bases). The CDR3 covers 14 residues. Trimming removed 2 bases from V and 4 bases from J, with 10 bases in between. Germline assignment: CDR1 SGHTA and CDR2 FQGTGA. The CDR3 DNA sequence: TGTGCCAGCAGCTTACGCCCGGAGGCAGATACGCAGTATTTT. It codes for CASSLRPEADTQYF.

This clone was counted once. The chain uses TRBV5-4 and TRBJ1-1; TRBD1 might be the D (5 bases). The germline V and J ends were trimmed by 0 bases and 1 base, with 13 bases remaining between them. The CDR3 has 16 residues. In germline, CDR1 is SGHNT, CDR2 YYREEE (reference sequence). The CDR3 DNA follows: TGTGCCAGCAGCTTGGCCGCAGGGACGGGGAACACTGAAGCTTTCTTT. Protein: CASSLAAGTGNTEAFF.

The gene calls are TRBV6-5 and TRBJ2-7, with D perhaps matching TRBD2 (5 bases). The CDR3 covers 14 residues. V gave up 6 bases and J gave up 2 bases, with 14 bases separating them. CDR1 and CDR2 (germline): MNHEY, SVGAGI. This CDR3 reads CASRGGAETYEQYF. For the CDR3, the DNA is TGTGCCAGCAGAGGAGGAGCAGAGACCTACGAGCAGTACTTC.

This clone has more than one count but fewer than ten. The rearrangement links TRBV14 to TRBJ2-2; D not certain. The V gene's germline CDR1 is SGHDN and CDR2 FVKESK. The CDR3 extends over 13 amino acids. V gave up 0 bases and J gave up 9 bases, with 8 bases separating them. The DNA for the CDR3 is TGTGCCAGCAGCCAAGAAGGGTTCCGGGAGCTGTTTTTT. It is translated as CASSQEGFRELFF.

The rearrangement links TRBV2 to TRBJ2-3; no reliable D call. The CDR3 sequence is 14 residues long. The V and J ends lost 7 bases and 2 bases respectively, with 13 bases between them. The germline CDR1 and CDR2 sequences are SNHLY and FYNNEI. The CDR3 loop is CASKEILFTDTQYF. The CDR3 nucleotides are TGTGCCAGCAAGGAGATACTTTTCACAGATACGCAGTATTTT.

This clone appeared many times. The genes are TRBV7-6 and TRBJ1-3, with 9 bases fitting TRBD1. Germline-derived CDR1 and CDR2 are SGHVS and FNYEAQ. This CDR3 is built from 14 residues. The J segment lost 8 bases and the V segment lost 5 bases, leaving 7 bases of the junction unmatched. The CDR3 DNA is TGTGCCAGCAGCGAGGGGACAGGGCGAGACACCATATATTTT. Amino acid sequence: CASSEGTGRDTIYF.

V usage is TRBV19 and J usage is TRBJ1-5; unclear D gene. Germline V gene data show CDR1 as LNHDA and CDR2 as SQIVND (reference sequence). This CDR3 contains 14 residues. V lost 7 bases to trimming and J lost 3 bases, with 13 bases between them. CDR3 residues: CASTLGPFNQPQHF. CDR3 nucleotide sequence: TGTGCCAGTACCCTAGGACCTTTCAATCAGCCCCAGCATTTT.

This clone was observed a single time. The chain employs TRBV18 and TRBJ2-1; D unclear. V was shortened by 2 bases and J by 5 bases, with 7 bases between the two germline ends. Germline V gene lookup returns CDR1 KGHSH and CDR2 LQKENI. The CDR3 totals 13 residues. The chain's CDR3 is CASSPARHNEQFF. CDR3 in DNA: TGTGCCAGCTCACCAGCGAGGCACAATGAGCAGTTCTTC. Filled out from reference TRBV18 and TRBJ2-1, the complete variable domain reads NAGVMQNPRHLVRRRGQEARLRCSPMKGHSHVYWYRQLPEEGLKFMVYLQKENIIDESGMPKERFSAEFPKEGPSILRIQQVVRGDSAAYFCASSPARHNEQFFGPGTRLTVL.

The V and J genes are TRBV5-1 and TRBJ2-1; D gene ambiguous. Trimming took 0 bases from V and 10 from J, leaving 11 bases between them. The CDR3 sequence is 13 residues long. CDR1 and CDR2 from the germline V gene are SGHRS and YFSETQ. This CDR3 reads CASSLAGRPEQFF. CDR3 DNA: TGCGCCAGCAGCTTGGCCGGGCGGCCAGAGCAGTTCTTC.

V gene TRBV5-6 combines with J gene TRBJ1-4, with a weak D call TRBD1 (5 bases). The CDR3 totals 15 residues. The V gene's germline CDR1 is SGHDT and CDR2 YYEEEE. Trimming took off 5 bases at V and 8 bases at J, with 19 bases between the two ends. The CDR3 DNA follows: TGTGCCAGCAGTCGGTTGGGACCGAGGGACGAAAAACTGTTTTTT. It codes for CASSRLGPRDEKLFF. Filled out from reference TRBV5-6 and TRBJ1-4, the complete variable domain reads DAGVTQSPTHLIKTRGQQVTLRCSPKSGHDTVSWYQQALGQGPQFIFQYYEEEERQRGNFPDRFSGHQFPNYSSELNVNALLLGDSALYLCASSRLGPRDEKLFFGSGTQLSVL.

CDR3 region: CSVGRVNEQYF. The CDR3 DNA follows: TGCAGCGTTGGTCGGGTGAACGAGCAGTACTTC. This chain joins TRBV29-1 and TRBJ2-7, with unresolved D. CDR1 is SQVTM and CDR2 is ANQGSEA in the germline V gene. The CDR3 loop spans 11 amino acids. The ends were cut back, 4 bases at V and 5 bases at J, with 9 bases in the middle.

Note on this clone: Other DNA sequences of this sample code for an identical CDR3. CDR3 sequence: CASSLGLAGGETQYF. As DNA, the CDR3 is TGCGCCAGCAGCTTGGGACTAGCGGGAGGAGAGACCCAGTACTTC. The chain recombines TRBV5-1 with TRBJ2-5; 13 bases fit TRBD2. Germline V CDR1 and CDR2: SGHRS, YFSETQ. This CDR3 is 15 amino acids long. V gave up 0 bases and J gave up 4 bases; unmatched junction bases: 0.

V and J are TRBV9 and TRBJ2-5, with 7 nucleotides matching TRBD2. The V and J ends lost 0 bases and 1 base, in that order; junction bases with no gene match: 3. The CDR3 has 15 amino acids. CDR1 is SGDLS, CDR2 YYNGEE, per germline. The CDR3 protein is CASSVAPGGQETQYF. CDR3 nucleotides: TGTGCCAGCAGCGTAGCCCCGGGGGGCCAAGAGACCCAGTACTTC.

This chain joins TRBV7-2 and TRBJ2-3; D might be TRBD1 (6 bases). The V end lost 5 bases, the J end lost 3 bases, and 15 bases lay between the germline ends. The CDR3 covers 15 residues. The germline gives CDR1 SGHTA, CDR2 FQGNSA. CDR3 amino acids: CASSGYRESTDTQYF. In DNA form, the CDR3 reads TGTGCCAGCAGCGGATACAGGGAATCGACAGATACGCAGTATTTT.

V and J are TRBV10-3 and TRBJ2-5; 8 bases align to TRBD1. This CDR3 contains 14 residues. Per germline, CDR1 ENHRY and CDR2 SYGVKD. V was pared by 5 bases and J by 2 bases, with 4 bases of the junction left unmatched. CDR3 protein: CAISPRQGQETQYF. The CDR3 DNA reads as TGTGCCATCAGTCCTCGACAGGGGCAAGAGACCCAGTACTTC.

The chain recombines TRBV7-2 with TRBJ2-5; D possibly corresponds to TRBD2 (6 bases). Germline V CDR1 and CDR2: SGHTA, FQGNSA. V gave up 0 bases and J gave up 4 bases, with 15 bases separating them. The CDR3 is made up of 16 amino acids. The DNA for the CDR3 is TGTGCCAGCAGCTTAGCGGGGGGAGTGGGCCCAGAGACCCAGTACTTC. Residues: CASSLAGGVGPETQYF.

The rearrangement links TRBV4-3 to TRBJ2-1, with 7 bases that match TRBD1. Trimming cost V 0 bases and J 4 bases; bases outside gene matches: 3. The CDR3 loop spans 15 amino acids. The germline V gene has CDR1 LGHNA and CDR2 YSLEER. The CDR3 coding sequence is TGCGCCAGCAGCCAAGACGGGGACAGATACAATGAGCAGTTCTTC. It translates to CASSQDGDRYNEQFF.